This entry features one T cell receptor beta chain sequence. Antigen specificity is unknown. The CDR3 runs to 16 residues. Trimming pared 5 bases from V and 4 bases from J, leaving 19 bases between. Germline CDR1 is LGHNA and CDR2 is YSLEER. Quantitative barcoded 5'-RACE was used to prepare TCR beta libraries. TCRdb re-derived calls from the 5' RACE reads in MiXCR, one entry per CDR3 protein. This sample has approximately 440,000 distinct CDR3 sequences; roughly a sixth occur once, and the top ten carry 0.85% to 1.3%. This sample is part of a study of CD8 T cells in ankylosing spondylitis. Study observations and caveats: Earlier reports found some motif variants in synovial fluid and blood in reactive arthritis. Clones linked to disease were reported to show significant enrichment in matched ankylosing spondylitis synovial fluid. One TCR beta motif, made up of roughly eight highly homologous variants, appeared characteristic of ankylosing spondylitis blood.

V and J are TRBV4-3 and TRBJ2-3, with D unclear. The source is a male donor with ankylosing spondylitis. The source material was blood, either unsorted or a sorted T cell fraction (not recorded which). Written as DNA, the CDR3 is TGCGCCAGCAGCGATTCATACCCCCTTACGCCAGATACGCAGTATTTT. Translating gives CASSDSYPLTPDTQYF.